This T cell receptor (beta chain) was identified in a study of blood T cell repertoires in COVID-19. Method: immunoSEQ multiplex PCR; TCRdb's copy keeps in-frame clones and lacks some. Seen here are some 45,000 clones, over 70% observed once, and the top ten hold 20% to 25%. The CDR3 is 12 residues long. V gave up 2 bases and J gave up 4 bases, with 5 bases separating them. The rearrangement links TRBV12-3 or TRBV12-4 to TRBJ1-1; D unresolved. Sequenced sample: peripheral blood. The sequence came from a woman aged 60-70 years with acute or convalescent COVID-19. The CDR3 sequence is CASSLIGTEAFF. The CDR3 DNA follows: TGTGCCAGCAGTTTAATCGGCACTGAAGCTTTCTTT.